Sequencing of this T cell receptor beta chain was carried out in a study of PD-1 blockade in classical Hodgkin lymphoma. Exposure to brentuximab vedotin varied, and each patient had relapsed following autologous stem cell transplantation. The method was immunoSEQ multiplex PCR; TCRdb's version includes in-frame clones alone and lacks a portion of them. The sample lists about 13,000 clones; more than 85% were seen once. The germline V gene has CDR1 LNHNV and CDR2 YYDKDF (reference sequence). V was cut by 7 bases and J by 7 bases, with 14 bases left in between. CDR3 length: 14 amino acids. Regarding this clone: Its specificity is unknown.

Study results and caveats: By cycle point C4D1, TCR diversity had risen significantly in CD4+ cells (but not CD8+ cells).

The material was peripheral blood mononuclear cells (PBMCs), obtained at baseline. The chain links TRBV15 to TRBJ1-6; D gene unclear. The TCR originated in a human donor with classical Hodgkin lymphoma. CDR3 nucleotides: TGTGCCACCACCCAGAGAAGACGGAATTCACCCCTCCACTTT. Translating it yields CATTQRRRNSPLHF.